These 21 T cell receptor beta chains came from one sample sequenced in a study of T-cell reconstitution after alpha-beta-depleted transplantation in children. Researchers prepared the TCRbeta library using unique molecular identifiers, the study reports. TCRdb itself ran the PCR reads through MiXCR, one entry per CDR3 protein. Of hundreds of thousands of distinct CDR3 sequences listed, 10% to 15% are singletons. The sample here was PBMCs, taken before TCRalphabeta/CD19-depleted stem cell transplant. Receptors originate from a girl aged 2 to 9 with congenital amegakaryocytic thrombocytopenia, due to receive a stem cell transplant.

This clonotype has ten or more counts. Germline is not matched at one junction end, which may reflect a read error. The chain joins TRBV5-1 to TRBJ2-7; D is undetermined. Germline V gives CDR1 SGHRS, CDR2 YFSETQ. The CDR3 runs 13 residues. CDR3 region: CASSFGLSYEQYF. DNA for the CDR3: TGTGCCAGCAGTTTTGGCTTATCCTACGAGCAGTACTTC.

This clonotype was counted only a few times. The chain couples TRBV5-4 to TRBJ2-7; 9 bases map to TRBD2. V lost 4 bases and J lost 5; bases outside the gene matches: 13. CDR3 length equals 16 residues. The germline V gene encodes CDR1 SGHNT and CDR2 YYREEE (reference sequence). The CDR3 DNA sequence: TGTGCCAGCAGCCCGCCCGGGCTAGCGGGAATTGACGAGCAGTACTTC. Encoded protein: CASSPPGLAGIDEQYF. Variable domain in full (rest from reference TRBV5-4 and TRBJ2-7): ETGVTQSPTHLIKTRGQQVTLRCSSQSGHNTVSWYQQALGQGPQFIFQYYREEENGRGNFPPRFSGLQFPNYSSELNVNALELDDSALYLCASSPPGLAGIDEQYFGPGTRLTVT.

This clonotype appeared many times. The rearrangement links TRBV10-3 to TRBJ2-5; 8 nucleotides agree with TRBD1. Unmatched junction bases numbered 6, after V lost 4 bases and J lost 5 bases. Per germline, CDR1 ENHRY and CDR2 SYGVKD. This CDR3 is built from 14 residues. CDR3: CAISGAGGRETQYF. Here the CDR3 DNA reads TGTGCCATCAGTGGGGCAGGGGGCCGGGAGACCCAGTACTTC.

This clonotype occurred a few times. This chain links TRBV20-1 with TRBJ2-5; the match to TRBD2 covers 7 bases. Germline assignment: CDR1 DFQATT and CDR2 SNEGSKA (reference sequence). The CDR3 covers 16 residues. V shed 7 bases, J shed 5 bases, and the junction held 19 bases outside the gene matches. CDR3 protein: CSGMGSSGKVLETQYF. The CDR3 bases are TGCAGTGGTATGGGATCCAGCGGGAAAGTTTTGGAGACCCAGTACTTC.

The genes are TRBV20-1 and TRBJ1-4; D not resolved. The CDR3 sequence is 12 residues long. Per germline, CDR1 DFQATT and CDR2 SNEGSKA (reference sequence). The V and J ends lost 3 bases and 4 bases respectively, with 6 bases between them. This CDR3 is CSASLSNEKLFF. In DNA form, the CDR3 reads TGCAGTGCTAGCTTGAGTAATGAAAAACTGTTTTTT.

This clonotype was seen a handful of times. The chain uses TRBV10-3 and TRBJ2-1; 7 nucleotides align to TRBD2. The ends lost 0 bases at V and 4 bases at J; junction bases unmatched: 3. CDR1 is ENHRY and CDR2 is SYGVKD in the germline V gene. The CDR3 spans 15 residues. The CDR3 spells CAISESSGVYNEQFF. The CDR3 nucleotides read TGTGCCATCAGTGAGTCCAGCGGGGTTTACAATGAGCAGTTCTTC.

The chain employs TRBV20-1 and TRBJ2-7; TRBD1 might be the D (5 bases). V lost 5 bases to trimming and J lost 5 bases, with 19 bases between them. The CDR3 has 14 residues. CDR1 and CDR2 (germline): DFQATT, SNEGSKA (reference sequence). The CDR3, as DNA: TGCAGTGCTCAGGGTCCTTCCGAGGCGAACGAGCAGTACTTC. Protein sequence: CSAQGPSEANEQYF.

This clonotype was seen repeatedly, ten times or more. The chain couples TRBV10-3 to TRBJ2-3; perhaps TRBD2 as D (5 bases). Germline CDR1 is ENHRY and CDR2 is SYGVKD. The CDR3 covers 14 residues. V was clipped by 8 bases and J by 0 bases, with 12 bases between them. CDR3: CAIGLGSSTDTQYF. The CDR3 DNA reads TGTGCCATCGGACTGGGAAGTAGCACAGATACGCAGTATTTT.

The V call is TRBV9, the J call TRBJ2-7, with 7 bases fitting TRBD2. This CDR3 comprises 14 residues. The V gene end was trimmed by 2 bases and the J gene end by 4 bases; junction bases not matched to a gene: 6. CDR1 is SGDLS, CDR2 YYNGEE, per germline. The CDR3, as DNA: TGTGCCAGCAGCGTCTTGGGCGGGGGATACGAGCAGTACTTC. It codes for CASSVLGGGYEQYF.

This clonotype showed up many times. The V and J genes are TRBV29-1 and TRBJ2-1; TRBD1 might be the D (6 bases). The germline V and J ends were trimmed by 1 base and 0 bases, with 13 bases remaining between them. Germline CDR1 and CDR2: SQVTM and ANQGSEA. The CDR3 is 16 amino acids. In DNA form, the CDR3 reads TGCAGCGTTGAAGTGGACAGCCCCTTCTCCTACAATGAGCAGTTCTTC. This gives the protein CSVEVDSPFSYNEQFF.

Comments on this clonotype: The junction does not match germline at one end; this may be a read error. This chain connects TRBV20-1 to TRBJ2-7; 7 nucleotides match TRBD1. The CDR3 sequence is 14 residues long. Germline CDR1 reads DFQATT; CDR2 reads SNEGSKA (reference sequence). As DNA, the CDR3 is TGCAGTGCTAGGGTAGGGGGCGCTGCCTACGAGCAGTACTTT. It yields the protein CSARVGGAAYEQYF.

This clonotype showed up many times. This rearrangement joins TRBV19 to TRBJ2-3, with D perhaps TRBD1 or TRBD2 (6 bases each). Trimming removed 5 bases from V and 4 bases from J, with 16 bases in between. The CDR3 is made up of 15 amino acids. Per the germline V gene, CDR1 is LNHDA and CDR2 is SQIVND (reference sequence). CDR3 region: CASSGGGTLSDTQYF. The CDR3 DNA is TGTGCCAGTAGTGGAGGGGGTACGTTGTCAGATACGCAGTATTTT. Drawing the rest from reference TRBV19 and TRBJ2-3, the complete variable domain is DGGITQSPKYLFRKEGQNVTLSCEQNLNHDAMYWYRQDPGQGLRLIYYSQIVNDFQKGDIAEGYSVSREKKESFPLTVTSAQKNPTAFYLCASSGGGTLSDTQYFGPGTRLTVL.

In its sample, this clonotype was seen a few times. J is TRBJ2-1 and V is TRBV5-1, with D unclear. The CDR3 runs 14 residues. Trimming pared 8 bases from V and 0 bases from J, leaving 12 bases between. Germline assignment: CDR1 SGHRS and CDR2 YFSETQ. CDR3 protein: CASQLQSSYNEQFF. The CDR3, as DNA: TGCGCCAGTCAACTCCAGAGCTCCTACAATGAGCAGTTCTTC. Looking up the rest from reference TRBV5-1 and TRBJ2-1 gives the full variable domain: KAGVTQTPRYLIKTRGQQVTLSCSPISGHRSVSWYQQTPGQGLQFLFEYFSETQRNKGNFPGRFSGRQFSNSRSEMNVSTLELGDSALYLCASQLQSSYNEQFFGPGTRLTVL.

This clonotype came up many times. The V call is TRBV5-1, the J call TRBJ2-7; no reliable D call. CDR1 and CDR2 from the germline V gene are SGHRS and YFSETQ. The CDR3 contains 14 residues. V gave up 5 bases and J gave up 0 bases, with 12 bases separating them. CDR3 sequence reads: CASSLRLSSYEQYF. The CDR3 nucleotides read TGCGCCAGCAGTCTCAGGTTGAGCTCCTACGAGCAGTACTTC.

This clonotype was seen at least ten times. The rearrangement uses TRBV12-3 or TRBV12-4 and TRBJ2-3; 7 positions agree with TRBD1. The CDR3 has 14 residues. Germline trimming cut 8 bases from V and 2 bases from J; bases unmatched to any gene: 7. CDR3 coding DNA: TGTGCCAGCGGACAGGAAGGTGACACAGATACGCAGTATTTT. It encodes CASGQEGDTDTQYF.

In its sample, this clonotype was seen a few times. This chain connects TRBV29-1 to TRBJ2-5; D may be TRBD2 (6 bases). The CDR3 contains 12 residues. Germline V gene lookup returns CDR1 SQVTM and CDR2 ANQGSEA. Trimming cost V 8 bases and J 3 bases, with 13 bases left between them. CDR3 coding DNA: TGCAGCACCTCGGGCGGGGAAGAGACCCAGTACTTC. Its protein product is CSTSGGEETQYF.

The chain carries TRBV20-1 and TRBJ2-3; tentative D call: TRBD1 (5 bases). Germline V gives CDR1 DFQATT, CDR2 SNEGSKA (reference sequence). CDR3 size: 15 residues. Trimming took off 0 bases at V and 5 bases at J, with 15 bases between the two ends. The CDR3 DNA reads TGCAGTGCTAGAGATTATGGGGTTAGGGGAGATACGCAGTATTTT. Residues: CSARDYGVRGDTQYF.

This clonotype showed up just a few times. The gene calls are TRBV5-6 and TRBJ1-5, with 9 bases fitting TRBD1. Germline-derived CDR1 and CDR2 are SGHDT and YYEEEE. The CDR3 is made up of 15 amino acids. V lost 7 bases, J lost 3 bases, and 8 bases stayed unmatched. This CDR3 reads CASSGQGGINQPQHF. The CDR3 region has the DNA TGTGCCAGCTCGGGACAGGGAGGGATCAATCAGCCCCAGCATTTT.

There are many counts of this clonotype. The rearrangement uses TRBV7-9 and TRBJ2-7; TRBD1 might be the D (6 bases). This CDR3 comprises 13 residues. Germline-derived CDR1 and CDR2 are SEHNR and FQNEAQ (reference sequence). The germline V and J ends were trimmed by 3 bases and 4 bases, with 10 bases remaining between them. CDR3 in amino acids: CASSFRGGYEQYF. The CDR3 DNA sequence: TGTGCCAGCAGCTTCAGGGGCGGATACGAGCAGTACTTC.

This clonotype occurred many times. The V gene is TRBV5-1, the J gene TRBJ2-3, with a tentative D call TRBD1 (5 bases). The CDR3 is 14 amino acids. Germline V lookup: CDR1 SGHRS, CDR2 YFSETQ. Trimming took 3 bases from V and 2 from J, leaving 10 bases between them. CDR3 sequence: CASSYGHDTDTQYF. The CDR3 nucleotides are TGCGCCAGCAGCTACGGACACGACACAGATACGCAGTATTTT. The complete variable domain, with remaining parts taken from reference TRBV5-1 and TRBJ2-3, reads KAGVTQTPRYLIKTRGQQVTLSCSPISGHRSVSWYQQTPGQGLQFLFEYFSETQRNKGNFPGRFSGRQFSNSRSEMNVSTLELGDSALYLCASSYGHDTDTQYFGPGTRLTVL.

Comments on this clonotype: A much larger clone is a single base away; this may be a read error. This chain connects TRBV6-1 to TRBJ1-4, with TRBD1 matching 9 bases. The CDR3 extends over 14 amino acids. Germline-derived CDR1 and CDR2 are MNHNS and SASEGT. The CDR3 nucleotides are TGTGCCAGCGGAGAACCGGGACAGGGCCTAAAACTGCTTTTT. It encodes CASGEPGQGLKLLF.